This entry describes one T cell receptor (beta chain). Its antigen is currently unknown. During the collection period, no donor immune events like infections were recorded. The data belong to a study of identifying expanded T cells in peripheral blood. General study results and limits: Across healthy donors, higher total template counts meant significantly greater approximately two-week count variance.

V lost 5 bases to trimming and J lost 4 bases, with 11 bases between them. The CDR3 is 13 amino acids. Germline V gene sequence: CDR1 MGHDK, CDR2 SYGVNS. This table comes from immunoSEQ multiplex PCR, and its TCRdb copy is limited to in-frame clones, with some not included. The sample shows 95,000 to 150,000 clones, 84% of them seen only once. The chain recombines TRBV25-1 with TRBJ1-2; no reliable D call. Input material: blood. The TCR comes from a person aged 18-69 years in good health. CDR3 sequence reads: CASSRSVFYGYTF. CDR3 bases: TGTGCCAGCAGTCGATCGGTCTTCTATGGCTACACCTTC.